This entry concerns a single TCR beta chain. Antigen: not known. The data belong to a study of blood T cells in healthy people across ages. Study-wide findings and caveats: PBMCs left unsorted prevented a conclusive naive versus antigen-experienced comparison. In these data, TCR beta diversity tracked strongly with naive T cell percentage.

Sample-barcoded 5' priming and a J-beta primer mix drove a second PCR of 7 to 11 cycles. TCRdb fed the 5' RACE reads into MiXCR, producing one record per CDR3 protein. Among about 840,000 distinct CDR3 sequences listed, roughly 29% were seen once. Germline V gene sequence: CDR1 SQVTM, CDR2 ANQGSEA. The length of the CDR3 is 16 residues. V was clipped by 4 bases and J by 0 bases, with 13 bases between them. The sample was also reused in another study, on T cells of mothers and their children.

This sequence joins TRBV29-1 and TRBJ2-6; perhaps TRBD2 as D (6 bases). The receptor's source is a middle-aged woman in good health. Specimen: blood. The CDR3 sequence: CSVGPAGLSGANVLTF. The CDR3 region has the DNA TGCAGCGTTGGCCCCGCGGGACTCTCTGGGGCCAACGTCCTGACTTTC. The full variable domain, in which reference TRBV29-1 and TRBJ2-6 provide the parts outside the CDR3, is SAVISQKPSRDICQRGTSLTIQCQVDSQVTMMFWYRQQPGQSLTLIATANQGSEATYESGFVIDKFPISRPNLTFSTLTVSNMSPEDSSIYLCSVGPAGLSGANVLTFGAGSRLTVL.